A selection of T cell receptor beta chains follows, all from one sample in a study of cytomegalovirus exposure and HLA in healthy donors. Clones were sequenced by immunoSEQ multiplex PCR, and TCRdb holds only the in-frame ones, with some missing. Among around 32,000 clones listed, roughly 44% were seen once. The sample was PBMCs. The receptors shown here come from a woman aged 45-65 years in good health and CMV-seronegative. CDR3s include the opening cysteine and the closing phenylalanine or tryptophan. D genes are given only for firm matches. Only some rows state a clone size, as once, few, many or a class for expanded clones.

J gene: TRBJ2-3; D gene: -; V gene: TRBV19; clone size: -; CDR3 protein: CASSITRASTDTQYF; CDR3 DNA: TGTGCCAGTAGTATAACTAGAGCTAGCACAGATACGCAGTATTTT
J gene: TRBJ2-3; D gene: -; V gene: TRBV2; clone size: once; CDR3 protein: CASRPGLTTDTQYF; CDR3 DNA: TGTGCCAGCAGGCCTGGACTAACTACAGATACGCAGTATTTT
J gene: TRBJ2-2; D gene: -; V gene: TRBV30; clone size: once; CDR3 protein: CAFSIAETGELFF; CDR3 DNA: TGTGCCTTCTCAATAGCGGAAACCGGGGAGCTGTTTTTT
J gene: TRBJ2-3; D gene: -; V gene: TRBV7-9; clone size: -; CDR3 protein: CASSLPEGGSGTDTQYF; CDR3 DNA: TGTGCCAGCAGCCTCCCGGAGGGCGGTTCCGGTACAGATACGCAGTATTTT
J gene: TRBJ2-1; D gene: -; V gene: TRBV19; clone size: few; CDR3 protein: CASSGGLRYNEQFF; CDR3 DNA: TGTGCCAGTAGTGGGGGACTTCGTTACAATGAGCAGTTCTTC
J gene: TRBJ1-6; D gene: TRBD1; V gene: TRBV5-4; clone size: once; CDR3 protein: CASSFAGTGSNSPLHF; CDR3 DNA: TGTGCCAGCAGCTTCGCGGGGACAGGTTCTAATTCACCCCTCCACTTT
J gene: TRBJ2-5; D gene: TRBD2; V gene: TRBV5-4; clone size: -; CDR3 protein: CASSSGVLAGGGETQYF; CDR3 DNA: TGTGCCAGCAGCTCCGGAGTCCTAGCGGGGGGTGGAGAGACCCAGTACTTC
J gene: TRBJ1-2; D gene: TRBD1; V gene: TRBV29-1; clone size: few; CDR3 protein: CSVGQGAGYTF; CDR3 DNA: TGCAGCGTTGGCCAGGGGGCTGGCTACACCTTC
J gene: TRBJ2-7; D gene: -; V gene: TRBV7-8; clone size: -; CDR3 protein: CASSTHRTGSYEQYF; CDR3 DNA: TGTGCCAGCAGCACACATCGGACTGGCTCCTACGAGCAGTACTTC
J gene: TRBJ1-2; D gene: -; V gene: TRBV5-6; clone size: -; CDR3 protein: CASSPGVGNGYTF; CDR3 DNA: TGTGCCAGCAGCCCCGGGGTAGGAAATGGCTACACCTTC
J gene: TRBJ2-3; D gene: TRBD1; V gene: TRBV7-2; clone size: -; CDR3 protein: CATRNHWGTGLSDTQYF; CDR3 DNA: TGTGCCACCAGGAATCATTGGGGGACAGGGCTTTCGGATACGCAGTATTTT
J gene: TRBJ2-7; D gene: -; V gene: TRBV4-1; clone size: few; CDR3 protein: CASSQGRGLYEQYF; CDR3 DNA: TGCGCCAGCAGCCAAGGGCGGGGGCTCTACGAGCAGTACTTC
J gene: TRBJ1-3; D gene: -; V gene: TRBV7-9; clone size: -; CDR3 protein: CASSLALTVSSGNTIYF; CDR3 DNA: TGTGCCAGCAGCTTAGCCCTTACAGTAAGCTCTGGAAACACCATATATTTT
J gene: TRBJ1-2; D gene: -; V gene: TRBV2; clone size: -; CDR3 protein: CASSEALRENYGYTF; CDR3 DNA: TGTGCCAGCAGTGAAGCGCTTCGGGAAAACTATGGCTACACCTTC
J gene: TRBJ2-1; D gene: -; V gene: TRBV2; clone size: once; CDR3 protein: CASRRGEMGNNEQFF; CDR3 DNA: TGTGCCAGCAGGAGAGGCGAAATGGGTAACAATGAGCAGTTCTTC
J gene: TRBJ2-2; D gene: TRBD1; V gene: TRBV6-5; clone size: -; CDR3 protein: CASTRDRGSGELFF; CDR3 DNA: TGTGCCAGCACCCGGGACAGGGGGTCCGGGGAGCTGTTTTTT
J gene: TRBJ1-5; D gene: -; V gene: TRBV6-6; clone size: few; CDR3 protein: CASSPTHQPQHF; CDR3 DNA: TGTGCCAGCAGTCCGACACATCAGCCCCAGCATTTT
J gene: TRBJ2-5; D gene: TRBD2; V gene: TRBV7-9; clone size: few; CDR3 protein: CASSSGLADRETQYF; CDR3 DNA: TGTGCCAGCAGCTCCGGACTAGCGGACCGCGAGACCCAGTACTTC
J gene: TRBJ2-3; D gene: TRBD2; V gene: TRBV11-3; clone size: -; CDR3 protein: CASSSRTSGTDTQYF; CDR3 DNA: TGTGCCAGCAGCTCCCGGACTAGCGGGACAGATACGCAGTATTTT
J gene: TRBJ2-7; D gene: TRBD1; V gene: TRBV27; clone size: few; CDR3 protein: CASSFRDRVSYEQYF; CDR3 DNA: TGTGCCAGCAGTTTTCGGGACAGGGTGAGCTACGAGCAGTACTTC
J gene: TRBJ2-7; D gene: TRBD2; V gene: TRBV6-1; clone size: few; CDR3 protein: CASSEGGLAGAHEQYF; CDR3 DNA: TGTGCCAGCAGTGAAGGGGGACTAGCGGGAGCCCACGAGCAGTACTTC
J gene: TRBJ2-3; D gene: TRBD2; V gene: TRBV5-4; clone size: -; CDR3 protein: CASSPGLARIGTDTQYF; CDR3 DNA: TGTGCCAGCAGCCCGGGACTAGCGCGAATAGGCACAGATACGCAGTATTTT
J gene: TRBJ2-7; D gene: TRBD1; V gene: TRBV18; clone size: -; CDR3 protein: CASSSDRGQEQYF; CDR3 DNA: TGTGCCAGCTCGTCGGACAGGGGGCAAGAGCAGTACTTC
J gene: TRBJ2-7; D gene: -; V gene: TRBV29-1; clone size: -; CDR3 protein: CSVEDITGPYSYEQYF; CDR3 DNA: TGCAGCGTTGAAGATATAACAGGGCCCTACTCCTACGAGCAGTACTTC
J gene: TRBJ1-4; D gene: -; V gene: TRBV15; clone size: -; CDR3 protein: CATSRGADPGGEKLFF; CDR3 DNA: TGTGCCACCAGCAGAGGGGCGGATCCGGGGGGTGAAAAACTGTTTTTT
J gene: TRBJ2-4; D gene: TRBD1; V gene: TRBV20-1; clone size: -; CDR3 protein: CSASSTGKWYF; CDR3 DNA: TGCAGTGCTAGTTCGACAGGGAAGTGGTACTTC
J gene: TRBJ2-7; D gene: -; V gene: TRBV27; clone size: few; CDR3 protein: CASSTQGHLGEQYF; CDR3 DNA: TGTGCCAGCAGTACCCAGGGACACTTAGGCGAGCAGTACTTC
J gene: TRBJ2-1; D gene: -; V gene: TRBV4-1; clone size: -; CDR3 protein: CASSQAGSNEQFF; CDR3 DNA: TGCGCCAGCAGCCAAGCGGGGAGCAATGAGCAGTTCTTC
J gene: TRBJ2-7; D gene: TRBD2; V gene: TRBV11-2; clone size: -; CDR3 protein: CASSFSGGSDYEQYF; CDR3 DNA: TGTGCCAGCAGCTTTAGCGGGGGGTCGGACTACGAGCAGTACTTC
J gene: TRBJ2-2; D gene: -; V gene: TRBV5-4; clone size: few; CDR3 protein: CASSLLAHGELFF; CDR3 DNA: TGTGCCAGCAGTCTTCTAGCTCACGGGGAGCTGTTTTTT
J gene: TRBJ1-6; D gene: TRBD1; V gene: TRBV7-2; clone size: -; CDR3 protein: CASSSSYGTGFNSPLHF; CDR3 DNA: TGTGCCAGCAGCTCATCTTACGGGACAGGATTTAATTCACCCCTCCACTTT
J gene: TRBJ2-3; D gene: TRBD2; V gene: TRBV2; clone size: -; CDR3 protein: CASSEELAGGSTDTQYF; CDR3 DNA: TGTGCCAGCAGTGAAGAGCTAGCGGGGGGGAGCACAGATACGCAGTATTTT
J gene: TRBJ1-2; D gene: TRBD1; V gene: TRBV18; clone size: few; CDR3 protein: CASSLDRQYGYTF; CDR3 DNA: TGTGCCAGCTCGCTGGACAGGCAATATGGCTACACCTTC
J gene: TRBJ2-3; D gene: -; V gene: TRBV7-3; clone size: -; CDR3 protein: CASSLIGGDDVDTQYF; CDR3 DNA: TGTGCCAGCAGCTTAATTGGAGGGGACGACGTGGATACGCAGTATTTT
J gene: TRBJ2-1; D gene: TRBD2; V gene: TRBV7-6; clone size: -; CDR3 protein: CASSLLAGGYNEQFF; CDR3 DNA: TGTGCCAGCAGCTTACTAGCGGGGGGTTACAATGAGCAGTTCTTC
J gene: TRBJ1-4; D gene: TRBD1; V gene: TRBV2; clone size: -; CDR3 protein: CASRRTGRNEKLFF; CDR3 DNA: TGTGCCAGCAGAAGGACAGGGAGAAATGAAAAACTGTTTTTT
J gene: TRBJ2-3; D gene: -; V gene: TRBV27; clone size: -; CDR3 protein: CASRLTDTQYF; CDR3 DNA: TGTGCCAGCAGACTCACAGATACGCAGTATTTT
J gene: TRBJ1-1; D gene: TRBD1; V gene: TRBV2; clone size: few; CDR3 protein: CASKGQGAGEAFF; CDR3 DNA: TGTGCCAGCAAAGGACAGGGGGCGGGTGAAGCTTTCTTT
J gene: TRBJ2-5; D gene: -; V gene: TRBV5-8; clone size: -; CDR3 protein: CASSLGRGWETQYF; CDR3 DNA: TGTGCCAGCAGCTTGGGCAGGGGTTGGGAGACCCAGTACTTC
J gene: TRBJ1-2; D gene: TRBD1; V gene: TRBV6-5; clone size: few; CDR3 protein: CASSSGTGGGYTF; CDR3 DNA: TGTGCCAGCAGTTCCGGGACAGGGGGTGGCTACACCTTC